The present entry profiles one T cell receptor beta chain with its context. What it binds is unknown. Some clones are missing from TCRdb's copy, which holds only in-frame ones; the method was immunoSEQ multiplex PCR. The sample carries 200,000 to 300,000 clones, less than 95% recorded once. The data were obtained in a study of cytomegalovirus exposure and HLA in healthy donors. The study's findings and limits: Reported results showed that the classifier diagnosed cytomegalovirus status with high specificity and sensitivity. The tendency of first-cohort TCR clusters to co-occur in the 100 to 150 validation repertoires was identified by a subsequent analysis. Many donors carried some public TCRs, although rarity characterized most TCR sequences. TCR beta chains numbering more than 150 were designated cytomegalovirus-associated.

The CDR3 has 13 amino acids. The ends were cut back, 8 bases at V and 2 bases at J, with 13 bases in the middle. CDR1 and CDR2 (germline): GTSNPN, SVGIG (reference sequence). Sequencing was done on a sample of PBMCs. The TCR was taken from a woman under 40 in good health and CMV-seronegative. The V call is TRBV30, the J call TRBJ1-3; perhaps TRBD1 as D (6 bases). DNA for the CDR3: TGTGCCCTAGACAGGCATACTGGAAACACCATATATTTT. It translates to CALDRHTGNTIYF.